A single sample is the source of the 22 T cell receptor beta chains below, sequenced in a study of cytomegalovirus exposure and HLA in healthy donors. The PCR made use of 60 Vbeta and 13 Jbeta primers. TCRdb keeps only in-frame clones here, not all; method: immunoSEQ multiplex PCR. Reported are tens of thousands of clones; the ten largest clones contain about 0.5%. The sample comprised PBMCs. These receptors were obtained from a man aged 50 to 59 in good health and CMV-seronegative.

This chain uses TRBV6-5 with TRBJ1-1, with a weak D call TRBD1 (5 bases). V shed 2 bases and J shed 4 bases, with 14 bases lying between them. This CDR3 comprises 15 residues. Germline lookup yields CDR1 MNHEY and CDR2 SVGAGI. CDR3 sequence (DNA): TGTGCCAGCAGTTACCAGTACAGGACATCCACTGAAGCTTTCTTT. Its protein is CASSYQYRTSTEAFF.

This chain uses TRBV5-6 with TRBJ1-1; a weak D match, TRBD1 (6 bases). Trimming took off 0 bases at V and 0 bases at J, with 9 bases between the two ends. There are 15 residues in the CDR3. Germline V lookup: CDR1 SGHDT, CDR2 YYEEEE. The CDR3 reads CASSLGDRMNTEAFF. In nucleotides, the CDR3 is TGTGCCAGCAGCTTGGGTGACAGGATGAACACTGAAGCTTTCTTT.

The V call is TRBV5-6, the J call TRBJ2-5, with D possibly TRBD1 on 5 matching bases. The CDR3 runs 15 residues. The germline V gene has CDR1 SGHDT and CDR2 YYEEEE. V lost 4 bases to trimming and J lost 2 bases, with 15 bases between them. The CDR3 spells CASSLPATVQETQYF. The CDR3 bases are TGTGCCAGCAGCCTCCCCGCGACAGTTCAAGAGACCCAGTACTTC.

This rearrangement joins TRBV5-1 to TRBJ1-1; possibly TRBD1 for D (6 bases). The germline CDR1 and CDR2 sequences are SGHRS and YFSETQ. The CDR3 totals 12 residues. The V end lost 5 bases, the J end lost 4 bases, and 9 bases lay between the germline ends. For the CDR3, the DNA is TGCGCCAGCAGATTCAGGGGCACTGAAGCTTTCTTT. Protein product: CASRFRGTEAFF.

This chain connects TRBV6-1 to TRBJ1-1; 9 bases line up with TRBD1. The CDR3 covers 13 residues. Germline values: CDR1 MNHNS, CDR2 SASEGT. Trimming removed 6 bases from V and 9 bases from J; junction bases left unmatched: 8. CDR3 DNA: TGTGCCAGCAGCAAGGGGACAGGGAGACAAGCTTTCTTT. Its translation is CASSKGTGRQAFF.

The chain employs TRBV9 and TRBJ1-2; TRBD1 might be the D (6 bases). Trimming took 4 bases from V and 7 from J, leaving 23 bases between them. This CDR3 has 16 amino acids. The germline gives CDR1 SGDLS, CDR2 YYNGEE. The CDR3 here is CASSLRGADLTTGYTF. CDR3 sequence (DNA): TGTGCCAGCAGCCTCCGGGGGGCCGACCTAACTACTGGCTACACCTTC.

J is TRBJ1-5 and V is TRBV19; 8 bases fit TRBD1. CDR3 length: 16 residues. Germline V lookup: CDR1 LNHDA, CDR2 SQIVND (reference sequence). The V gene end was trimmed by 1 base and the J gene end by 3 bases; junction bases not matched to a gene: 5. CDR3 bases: TGTGCCAGTAGTATAGTTGGACAGGGACACAATCAGCCCCAGCATTTT. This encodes CASSIVGQGHNQPQHF.

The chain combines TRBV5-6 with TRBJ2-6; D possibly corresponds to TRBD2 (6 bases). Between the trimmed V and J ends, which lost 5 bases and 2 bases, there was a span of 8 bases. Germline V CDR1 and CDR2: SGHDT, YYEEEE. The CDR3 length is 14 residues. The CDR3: CASRWGAGANVLTF. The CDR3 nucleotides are TGTGCCAGCAGGTGGGGGGCTGGGGCCAACGTCCTGACTTTC. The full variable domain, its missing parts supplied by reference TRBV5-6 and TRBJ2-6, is DAGVTQSPTHLIKTRGQQVTLRCSPKSGHDTVSWYQQALGQGPQFIFQYYEEEERQRGNFPDRFSGHQFPNYSSELNVNALLLGDSALYLCASRWGAGANVLTFGAGSRLTVL.

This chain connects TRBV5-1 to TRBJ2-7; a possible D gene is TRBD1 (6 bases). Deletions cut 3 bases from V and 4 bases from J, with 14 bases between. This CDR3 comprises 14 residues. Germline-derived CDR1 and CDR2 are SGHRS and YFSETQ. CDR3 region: CASSSRQGRYEQYF. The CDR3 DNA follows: TGCGCCAGCAGCTCGAGGCAGGGGCGATACGAGCAGTACTTC.

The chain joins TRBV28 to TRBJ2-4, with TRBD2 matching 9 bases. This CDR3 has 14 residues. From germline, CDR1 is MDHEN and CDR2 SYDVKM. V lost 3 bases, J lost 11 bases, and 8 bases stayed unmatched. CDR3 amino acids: CASSFGGGAVVQYF. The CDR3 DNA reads TGTGCCAGCAGTTTTGGCGGGGGGGCCGTCGTTCAGTACTTC.

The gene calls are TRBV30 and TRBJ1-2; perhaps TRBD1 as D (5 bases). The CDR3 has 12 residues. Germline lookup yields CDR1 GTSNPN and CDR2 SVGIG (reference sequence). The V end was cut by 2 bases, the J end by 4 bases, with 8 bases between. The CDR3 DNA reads TGTGCCTGGAGTATGGGGGGCTATGGCTACACCTTC. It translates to CAWSMGGYGYTF.

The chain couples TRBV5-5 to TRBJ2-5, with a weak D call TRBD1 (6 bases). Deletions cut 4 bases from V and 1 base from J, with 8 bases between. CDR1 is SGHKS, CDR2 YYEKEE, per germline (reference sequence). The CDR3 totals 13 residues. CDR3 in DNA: TGTGCCAGCAGCCACAGGGTCCAAGAGACCCAGTACTTC. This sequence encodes CASSHRVQETQYF.

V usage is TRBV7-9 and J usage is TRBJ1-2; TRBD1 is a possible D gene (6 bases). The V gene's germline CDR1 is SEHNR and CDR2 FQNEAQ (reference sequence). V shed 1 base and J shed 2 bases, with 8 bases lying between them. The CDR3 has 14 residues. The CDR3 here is CASSLVGANYGYTF. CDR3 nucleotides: TGTGCCAGCAGCTTAGTGGGGGCCAACTATGGCTACACCTTC.

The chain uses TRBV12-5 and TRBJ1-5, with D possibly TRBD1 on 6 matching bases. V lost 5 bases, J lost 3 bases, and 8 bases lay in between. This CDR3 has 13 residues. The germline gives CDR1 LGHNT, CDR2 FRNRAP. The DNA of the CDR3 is TGTGCTAGTGGTCAGGGGTTCAATCAGCCCCAGCATTTT. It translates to CASGQGFNQPQHF. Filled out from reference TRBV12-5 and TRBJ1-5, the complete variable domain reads DARVTQTPRHKVTEMGQEVTMRCQPILGHNTVFWYRQTMMQGLELLAYFRNRAPLDDSGMPKDRFSAEMPDATLATLKIQPSEPRDSAVYFCASGQGFNQPQHFGDGTRLSIL.

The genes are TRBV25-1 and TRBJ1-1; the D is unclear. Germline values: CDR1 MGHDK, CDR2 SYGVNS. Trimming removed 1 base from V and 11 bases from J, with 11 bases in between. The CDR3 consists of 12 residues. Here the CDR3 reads CASSESGRLAFF. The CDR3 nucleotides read TGTGCCAGCAGTGAATCCGGCAGGTTGGCTTTCTTT.

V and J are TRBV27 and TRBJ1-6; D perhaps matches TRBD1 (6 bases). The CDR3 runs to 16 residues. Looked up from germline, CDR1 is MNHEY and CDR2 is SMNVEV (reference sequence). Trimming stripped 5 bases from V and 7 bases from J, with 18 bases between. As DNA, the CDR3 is TGTGCCAGCAGTCCCCGACCGGCAGGGGCCAATTCACCCCTCCACTTT. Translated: CASSPRPAGANSPLHF.

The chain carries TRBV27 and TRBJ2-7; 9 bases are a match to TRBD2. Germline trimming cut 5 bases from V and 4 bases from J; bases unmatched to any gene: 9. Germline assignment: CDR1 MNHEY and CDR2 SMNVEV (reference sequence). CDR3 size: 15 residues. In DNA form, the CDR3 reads TGTGCCAGCAGTCCCTTTACTAGCGGGTCATACGAGCAGTACTTC. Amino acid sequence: CASSPFTSGSYEQYF.

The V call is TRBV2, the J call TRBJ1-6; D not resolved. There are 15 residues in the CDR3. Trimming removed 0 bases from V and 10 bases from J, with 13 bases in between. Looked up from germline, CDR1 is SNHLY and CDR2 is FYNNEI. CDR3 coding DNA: TGTGCCAGCAGTGAAGCTGGAGGGAGTAGGTCACCCCTCCACTTT. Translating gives CASSEAGGSRSPLHF.

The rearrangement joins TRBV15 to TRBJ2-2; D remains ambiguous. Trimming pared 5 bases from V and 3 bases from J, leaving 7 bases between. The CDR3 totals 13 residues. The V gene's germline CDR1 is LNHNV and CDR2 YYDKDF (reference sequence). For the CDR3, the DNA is TGTGCCACCAGCCCGGTGGACACCGGGGAGCTGTTTTTT. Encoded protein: CATSPVDTGELFF. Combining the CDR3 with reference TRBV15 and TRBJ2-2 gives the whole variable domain DAMVIQNPRYQVTQFGKPVTLSCSQTLNHNVMYWYQQKSSQAPKLLFHYYDKDFNNEADTPDNFQSRRPNTSFCFLDIRSPGLGDTAMYLCATSPVDTGELFFGEGSRLTVL.

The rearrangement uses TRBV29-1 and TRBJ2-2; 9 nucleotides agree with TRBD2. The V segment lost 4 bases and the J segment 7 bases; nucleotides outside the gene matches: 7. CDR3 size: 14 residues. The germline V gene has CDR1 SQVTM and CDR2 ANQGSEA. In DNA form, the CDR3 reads TGCAGCGTTGCTAGGAGAGCGGGGGGCGGGGAGCTGTTTTTT. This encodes CSVARRAGGGELFF.

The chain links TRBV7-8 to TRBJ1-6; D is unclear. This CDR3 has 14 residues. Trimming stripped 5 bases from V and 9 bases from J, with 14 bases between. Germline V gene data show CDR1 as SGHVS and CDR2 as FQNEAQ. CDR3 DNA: TGTGCCAGCAGCCCTCAAAATATCGGTTCACCCCTCCACTTT. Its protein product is CASSPQNIGSPLHF.

The CDR3 loop reads CASSVGRQELFF. In nucleotides, the CDR3 is TGTGCCAGCAGCGTAGGAAGACAGGAGCTGTTTTTT. This chain links TRBV9 with TRBJ2-2; D not certain. The CDR3 spans 12 residues. Between the trimmed V and J ends, which lost 0 bases and 10 bases, there was a span of 7 bases. CDR1 and CDR2 (germline): SGDLS, YYNGEE. Filled out from reference TRBV9 and TRBJ2-2, the complete variable domain reads DSGVTQTPKHLITATGQRVTLRCSPRSGDLSVYWYQQSLDQGLQFLIQYYNGEERAKGNILERFSAQQFPDLHSELNLSSLELGDSALYFCASSVGRQELFFGEGSRLTVL.